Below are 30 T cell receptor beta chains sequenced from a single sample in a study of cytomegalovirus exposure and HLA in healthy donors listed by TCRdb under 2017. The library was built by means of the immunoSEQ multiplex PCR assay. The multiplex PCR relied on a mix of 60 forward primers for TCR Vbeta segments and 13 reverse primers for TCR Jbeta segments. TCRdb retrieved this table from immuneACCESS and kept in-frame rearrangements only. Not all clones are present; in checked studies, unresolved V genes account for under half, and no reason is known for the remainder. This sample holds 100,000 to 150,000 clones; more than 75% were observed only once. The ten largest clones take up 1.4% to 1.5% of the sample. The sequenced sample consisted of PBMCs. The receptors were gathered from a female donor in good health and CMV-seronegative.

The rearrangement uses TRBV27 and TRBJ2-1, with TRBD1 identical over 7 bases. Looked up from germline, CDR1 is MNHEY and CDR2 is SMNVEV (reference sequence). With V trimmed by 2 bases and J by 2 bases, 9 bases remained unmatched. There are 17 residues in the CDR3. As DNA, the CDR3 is TGTGCCAGCAGTTTACAACAGGGGCAATTACCCTACAATGAGCAGTTCTTC. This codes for CASSLQQGQLPYNEQFF.

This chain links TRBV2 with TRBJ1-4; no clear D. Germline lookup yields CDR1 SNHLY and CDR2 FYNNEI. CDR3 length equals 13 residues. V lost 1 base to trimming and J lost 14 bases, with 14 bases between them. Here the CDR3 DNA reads TGTGCCAGCAGTGAAGAAGACTGGCAGAGCCTGTTTTTT. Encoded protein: CASSEEDWQSLFF.

The CDR3 region has the DNA TGTGCCAGTAGTCCTCCGGGACAGGGGTGGACAGATACGCAGTATTTT. Translation: CASSPPGQGWTDTQYF. V usage is TRBV19 and J usage is TRBJ2-3; the match to TRBD1 covers 10 bases. Looked up from germline, CDR1 is LNHDA and CDR2 is SQIVND (reference sequence). The CDR3 has 16 amino acids. The V and J ends lost 5 bases and 3 bases, in that order; junction bases with no gene match: 8. The whole variable domain, remainder taken from reference TRBV19 and TRBJ2-3, is DGGITQSPKYLFRKEGQNVTLSCEQNLNHDAMYWYRQDPGQGLRLIYYSQIVNDFQKGDIAEGYSVSREKKESFPLTVTSAQKNPTAFYLCASSPPGQGWTDTQYFGPGTRLTVL.

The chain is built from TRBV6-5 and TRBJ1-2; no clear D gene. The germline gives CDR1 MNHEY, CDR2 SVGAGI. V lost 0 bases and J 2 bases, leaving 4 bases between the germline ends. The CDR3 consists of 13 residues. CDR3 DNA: TGTGCCAGCAGTTACTCGCGGAACTATGGCTACACCTTC. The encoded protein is CASSYSRNYGYTF.

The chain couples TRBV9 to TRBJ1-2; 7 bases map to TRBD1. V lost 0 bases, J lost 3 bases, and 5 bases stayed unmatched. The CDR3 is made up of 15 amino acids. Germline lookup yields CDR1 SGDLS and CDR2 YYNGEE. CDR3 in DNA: TGTGCCAGCAGCGTAGGACAGGGTCGCGACTATGGCTACACCTTC. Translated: CASSVGQGRDYGYTF.

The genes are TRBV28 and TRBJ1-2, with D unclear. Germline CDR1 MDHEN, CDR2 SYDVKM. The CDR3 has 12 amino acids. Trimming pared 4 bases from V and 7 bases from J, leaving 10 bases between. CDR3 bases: TGTGCCAGCAGTTCACACAGCAGTGGCTACACCTTC. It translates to CASSSHSSGYTF.

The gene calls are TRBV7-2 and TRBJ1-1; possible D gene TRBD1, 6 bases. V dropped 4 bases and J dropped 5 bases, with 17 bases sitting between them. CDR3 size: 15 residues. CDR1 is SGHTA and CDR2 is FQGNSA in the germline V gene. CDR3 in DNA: TGTGCCAGCAGCTCCACAGGGACGGTGGTTACTGAAGCTTTCTTT. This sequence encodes CASSSTGTVVTEAFF. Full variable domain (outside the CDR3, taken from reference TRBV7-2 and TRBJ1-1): GAGVSQSPSNKVTEKGKDVELRCDPISGHTALYWYRQSLGQGLEFLIYFQGNSAPDKSGLPSDRFSAERTGGSVSTLTIQRTQQEDSAVYLCASSSTGTVVTEAFFGQGTRLTVV.

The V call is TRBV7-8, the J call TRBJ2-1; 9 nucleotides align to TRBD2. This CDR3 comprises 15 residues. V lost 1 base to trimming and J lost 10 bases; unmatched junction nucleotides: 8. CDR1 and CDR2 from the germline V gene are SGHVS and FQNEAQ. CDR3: CASSLEAGGPWEQFF. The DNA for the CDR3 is TGTGCCAGCAGCTTAGAGGCGGGAGGGCCGTGGGAGCAGTTCTTC.

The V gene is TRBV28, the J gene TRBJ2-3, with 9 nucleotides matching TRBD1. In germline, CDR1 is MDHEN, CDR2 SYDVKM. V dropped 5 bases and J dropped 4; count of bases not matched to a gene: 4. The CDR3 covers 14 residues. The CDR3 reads CASSRRTGADTQYF. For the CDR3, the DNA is TGTGCCAGCAGTCGTAGGACAGGGGCAGATACGCAGTATTTT. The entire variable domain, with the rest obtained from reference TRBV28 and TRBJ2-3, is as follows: DVKVTQSSRYLVKRTGEKVFLECVQDMDHENMFWYRQDPGLGLRLIYFSYDVKMKEKGDIPEGYSVSREKKERFSLILESASTNQTSMYLCASSRRTGADTQYFGPGTRLTVL.

This CDR3 reads CASSRLTGGIYEKLFF. The CDR3 coding sequence is TGTGCCAGCAGCAGACTTACAGGGGGCATTTACGAAAAACTGTTTTTT. The chain joins TRBV28 to TRBJ1-4, with TRBD1 matching over 9 bases. This CDR3 has 16 amino acids. The germline gives CDR1 MDHEN, CDR2 SYDVKM. Trimming cost V 6 bases and J 8 bases; bases outside gene matches: 13.

CDR3: CASSQDQGGMGVTEAFF. DNA of the CDR3: TGCGCCAGCAGCCAAGATCAGGGGGGAATGGGAGTCACTGAAGCTTTCTTT. The V gene is TRBV4-1, the J gene TRBJ1-1, with TRBD1 identical over 7 bases. The CDR3 consists of 17 residues. Germline V gives CDR1 MGHRA, CDR2 YSYEKL. V lost 0 bases, J lost 4 bases, and 11 bases stayed unmatched.

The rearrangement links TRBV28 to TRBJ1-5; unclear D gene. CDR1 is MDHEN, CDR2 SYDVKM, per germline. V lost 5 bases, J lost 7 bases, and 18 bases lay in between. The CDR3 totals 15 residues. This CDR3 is CASSRAGEGSQPQHF. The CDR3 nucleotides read TGTGCCAGCAGTCGGGCGGGCGAGGGTTCCCAGCCCCAGCATTTT. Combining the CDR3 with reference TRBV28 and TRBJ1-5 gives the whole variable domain DVKVTQSSRYLVKRTGEKVFLECVQDMDHENMFWYRQDPGLGLRLIYFSYDVKMKEKGDIPEGYSVSREKKERFSLILESASTNQTSMYLCASSRAGEGSQPQHFGDGTRLSIL.

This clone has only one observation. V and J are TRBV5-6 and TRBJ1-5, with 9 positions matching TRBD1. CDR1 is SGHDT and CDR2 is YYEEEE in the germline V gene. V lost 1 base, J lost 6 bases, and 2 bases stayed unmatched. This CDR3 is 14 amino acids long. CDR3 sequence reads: CASSLKTGGQPQHF. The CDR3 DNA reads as TGTGCCAGCAGCTTGAAGACAGGGGGTCAGCCCCAGCATTTT.

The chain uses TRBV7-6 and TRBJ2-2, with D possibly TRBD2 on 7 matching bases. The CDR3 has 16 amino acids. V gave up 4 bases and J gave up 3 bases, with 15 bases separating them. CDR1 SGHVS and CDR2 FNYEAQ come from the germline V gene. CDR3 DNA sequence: TGTGCCAGCAGCTCCCTCGGGGGGCGGGACACCGGGGAGCTGTTTTTT. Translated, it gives CASSSLGGRDTGELFF.

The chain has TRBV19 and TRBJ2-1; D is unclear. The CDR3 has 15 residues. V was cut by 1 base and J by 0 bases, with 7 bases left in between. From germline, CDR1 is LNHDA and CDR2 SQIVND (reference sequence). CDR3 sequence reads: CASSIVSNSYNEQFF. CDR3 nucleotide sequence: TGTGCCAGTAGTATAGTTAGTAACTCCTACAATGAGCAGTTCTTC.

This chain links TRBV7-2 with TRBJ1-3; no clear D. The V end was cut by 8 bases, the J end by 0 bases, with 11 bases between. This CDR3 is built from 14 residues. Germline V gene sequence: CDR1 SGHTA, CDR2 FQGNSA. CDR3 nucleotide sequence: TGTGCCAGCGAGACGTCTAGCTCTGGAAACACCATATATTTT. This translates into CASETSSSGNTIYF.

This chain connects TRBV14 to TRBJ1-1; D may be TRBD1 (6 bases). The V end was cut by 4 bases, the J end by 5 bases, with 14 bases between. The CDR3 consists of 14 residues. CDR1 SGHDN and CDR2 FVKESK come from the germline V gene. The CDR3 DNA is TGTGCCAGCAGCCTGGTCAGGGGAGAAACTGAAGCTTTCTTT. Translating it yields CASSLVRGETEAFF.

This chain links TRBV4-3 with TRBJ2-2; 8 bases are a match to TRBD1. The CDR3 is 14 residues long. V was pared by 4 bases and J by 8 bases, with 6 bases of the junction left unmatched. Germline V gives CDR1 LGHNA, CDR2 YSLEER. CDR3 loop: CASSLIGQGGELFF. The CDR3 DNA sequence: TGCGCCAGCAGCCTCATAGGACAGGGAGGGGAGCTGTTTTTT.

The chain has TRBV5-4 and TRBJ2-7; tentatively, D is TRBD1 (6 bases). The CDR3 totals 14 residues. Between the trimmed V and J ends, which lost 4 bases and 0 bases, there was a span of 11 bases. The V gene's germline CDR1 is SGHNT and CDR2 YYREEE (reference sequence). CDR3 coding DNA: TGTGCCAGCAGCGTCGACAGGCCCTCCTACGAGCAGTACTTC. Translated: CASSVDRPSYEQYF.

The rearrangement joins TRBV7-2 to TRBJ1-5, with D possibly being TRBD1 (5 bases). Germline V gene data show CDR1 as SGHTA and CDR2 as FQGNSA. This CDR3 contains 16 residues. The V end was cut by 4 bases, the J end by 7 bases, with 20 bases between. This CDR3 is CASSSTVRQGKQPQHF. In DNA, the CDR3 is TGTGCCAGCAGCTCCACGGTCCGGCAGGGAAAGCAGCCCCAGCATTTT.

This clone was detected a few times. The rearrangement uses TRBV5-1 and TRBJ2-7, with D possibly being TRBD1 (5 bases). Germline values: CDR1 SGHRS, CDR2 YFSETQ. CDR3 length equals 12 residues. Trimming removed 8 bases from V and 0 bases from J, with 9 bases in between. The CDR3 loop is CASRQSSYEQYF. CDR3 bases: TGCGCCAGTAGACAGAGCTCCTACGAGCAGTACTTC.

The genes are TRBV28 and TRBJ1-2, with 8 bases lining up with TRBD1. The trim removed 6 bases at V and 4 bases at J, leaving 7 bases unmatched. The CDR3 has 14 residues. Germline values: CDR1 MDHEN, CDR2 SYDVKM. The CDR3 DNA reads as TGTGCCAGCAGCCCCACTGGGACAGGCTATGGCTACACCTTC. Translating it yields CASSPTGTGYGYTF.

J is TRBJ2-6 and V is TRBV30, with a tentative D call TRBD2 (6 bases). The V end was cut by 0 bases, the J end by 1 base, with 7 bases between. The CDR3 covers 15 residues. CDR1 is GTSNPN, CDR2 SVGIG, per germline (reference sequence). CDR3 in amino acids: CAWSVGGSGANVLTF. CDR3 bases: TGTGCCTGGAGTGTTGGGGGGTCTGGGGCCAACGTCCTGACTTTC.

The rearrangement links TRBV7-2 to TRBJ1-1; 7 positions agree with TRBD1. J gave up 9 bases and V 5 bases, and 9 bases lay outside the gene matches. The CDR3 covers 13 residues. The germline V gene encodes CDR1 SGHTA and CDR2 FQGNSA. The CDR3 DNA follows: TGTGCCAGCAGCCAATTGACAGGGTCTAAAGCTTTCTTT. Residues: CASSQLTGSKAFF.

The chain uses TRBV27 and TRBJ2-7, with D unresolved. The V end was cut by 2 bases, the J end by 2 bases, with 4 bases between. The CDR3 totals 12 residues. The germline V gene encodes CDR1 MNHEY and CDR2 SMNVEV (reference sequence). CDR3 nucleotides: TGTGCCAGCAGTTTAGAGGCCTACGAGCAGTACTTC. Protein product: CASSLEAYEQYF.

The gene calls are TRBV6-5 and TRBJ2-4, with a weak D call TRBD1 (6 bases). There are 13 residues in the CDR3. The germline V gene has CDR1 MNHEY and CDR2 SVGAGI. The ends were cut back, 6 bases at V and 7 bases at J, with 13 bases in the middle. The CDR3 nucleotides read TGTGCCAGCAGCAAGACAGGATTCAACATTCAGTACTTC. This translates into CASSKTGFNIQYF.

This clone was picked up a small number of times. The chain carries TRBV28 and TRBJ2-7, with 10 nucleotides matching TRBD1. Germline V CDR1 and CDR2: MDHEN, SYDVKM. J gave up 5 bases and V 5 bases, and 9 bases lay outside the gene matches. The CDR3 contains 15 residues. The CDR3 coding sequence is TGTGCCAGCAGTACCCGGGACAGGGGCAGGGACGAGCAGTACTTC. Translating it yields CASSTRDRGRDEQYF.

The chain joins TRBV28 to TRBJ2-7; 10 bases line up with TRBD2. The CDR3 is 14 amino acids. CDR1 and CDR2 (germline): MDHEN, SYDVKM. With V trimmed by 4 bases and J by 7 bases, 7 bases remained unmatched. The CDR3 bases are TGTGCCAGCAGTTCCCTCCCACTAGCGGGGGAGCAGTACTTC. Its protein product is CASSSLPLAGEQYF.

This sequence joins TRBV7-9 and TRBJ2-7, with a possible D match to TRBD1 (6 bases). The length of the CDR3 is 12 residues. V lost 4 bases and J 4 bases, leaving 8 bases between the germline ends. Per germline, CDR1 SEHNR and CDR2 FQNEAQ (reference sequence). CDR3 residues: CASSSGHYEQYF. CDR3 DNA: TGTGCCAGCAGCTCGGGACATTACGAGCAGTACTTC.

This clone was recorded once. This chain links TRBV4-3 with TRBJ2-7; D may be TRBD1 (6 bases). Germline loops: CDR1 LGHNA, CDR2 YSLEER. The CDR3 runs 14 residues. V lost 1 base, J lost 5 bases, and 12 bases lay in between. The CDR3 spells CASSQVRTANEQYF. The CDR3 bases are TGCGCCAGCAGCCAAGTTAGGACAGCCAACGAGCAGTACTTC.